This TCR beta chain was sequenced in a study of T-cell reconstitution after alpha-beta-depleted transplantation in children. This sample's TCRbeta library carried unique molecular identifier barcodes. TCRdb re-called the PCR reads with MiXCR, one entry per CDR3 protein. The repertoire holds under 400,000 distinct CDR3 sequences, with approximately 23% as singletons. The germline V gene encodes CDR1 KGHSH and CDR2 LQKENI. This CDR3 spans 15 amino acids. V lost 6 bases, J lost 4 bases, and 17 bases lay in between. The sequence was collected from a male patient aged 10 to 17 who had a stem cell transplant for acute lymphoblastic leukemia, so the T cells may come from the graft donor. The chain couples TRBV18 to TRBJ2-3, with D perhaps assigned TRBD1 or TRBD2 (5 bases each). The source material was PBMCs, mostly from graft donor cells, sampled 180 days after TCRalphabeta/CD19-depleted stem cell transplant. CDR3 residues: CASSVVAGAADTQYF. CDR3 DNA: TGTGCCAGCTCGGTGGTAGCCGGGGCGGCAGATACGCAGTATTTT.